The 7 T cell receptor beta chains in this list originate from one sample, sequenced in a study of blood T cell repertoires in COVID-19 (dated by TCRdb to 2018 to 2020). Receptor amplification or capture employed the immunoSEQ multiplex PCR assay. TCRdb mirrors the immuneACCESS table, restricted to in-frame sequences. Some clones are absent from its copies; in checked studies, under half trace to an unresolved V gene, and the reason for the others is unknown. Counted in this sample were 23,000 or so clones; around 86% of them appeared once. 7.5% to 8.5% of the sample is in the top ten clones. Sequencing used peripheral blood. These receptors were obtained from a man between 45 and 60 years old with active COVID-19.

The chain uses TRBV7-3 and TRBJ1-1, with D unclear. Trimming removed 5 bases from V and 1 base from J, with 11 bases in between. The germline V gene has CDR1 SGHTA and CDR2 FQGTGA. The CDR3 totals 14 residues. The CDR3: CASSLNPGNTEAFF. The CDR3 nucleotides are TGTGCCAGCAGCCTAAATCCGGGGAACACTGAAGCTTTCTTT.

V usage is TRBV4-1 and J usage is TRBJ2-7; D gene uncertain. The V gene lost 0 bases and the J gene lost 2 bases, with 14 bases spanning the gap. The CDR3 has 16 residues. Germline loops: CDR1 MGHRA, CDR2 YSYEKL. The CDR3 DNA reads as TGCGCCAGCAGCCAAGACCAGGTCTTACCCCCCTACGAGCAGTACTTC. Amino acids: CASSQDQVLPPYEQYF.

This clone has only a few counts. The CDR3 is CASSLSGQGGYEQYV. CDR3 nucleotides: TGTGCCAGCAGCTTATCCGGACAGGGTGGCTACGAGCAGTACGTC. The genes are TRBV7-2 and TRBJ2-7, with 8 bases fitting TRBD1. With 2 bases clipped from V and 3 bases from J, the junction kept 6 bases outside the gene matches. From germline, CDR1 is SGHTA and CDR2 FQGNSA. The CDR3 is 15 residues long.

The chain employs TRBV30 and TRBJ1-5; D is unresolved. V was cut by 1 base and J by 0 bases, with 16 bases left in between. CDR3 size: 17 residues. Germline CDR1 reads GTSNPN; CDR2 reads SVGIG (reference sequence). The CDR3 coding sequence is TGTGCCTGGAGTGCCCTCGGGAGCGACTATAGCAATCAGCCCCAGCATTTT. It codes for CAWSALGSDYSNQPQHF.

The chain recombines TRBV19 with TRBJ2-3; a possible D gene is TRBD2 (6 bases). V lost 6 bases, J lost 0 bases, and 16 bases lay in between. In germline, CDR1 is LNHDA, CDR2 SQIVND (reference sequence). The CDR3 runs 16 residues. The CDR3 sequence: CASRLRRGSSTDTQYF. Here the CDR3 DNA reads TGTGCCAGTAGGTTGCGTCGGGGGTCTAGCACAGATACGCAGTATTTT.

The chain carries TRBV4-1 and TRBJ2-2, with TRBD2 matching 11 bases. Germline V CDR1 and CDR2: MGHRA, YSYEKL. Unmatched junction bases numbered 4, after V lost 4 bases and J lost 6 bases. CDR3 length: 15 amino acids. Here the CDR3 reads CASSPTSGAPGELFF. DNA of the CDR3: TGCGCCAGCAGCCCGACTAGCGGGGCTCCCGGGGAGCTGTTTTTT.

The chain links TRBV4-1 to TRBJ1-5, with D hard to call. Germline CDR1 and CDR2: MGHRA and YSYEKL. CDR3 length: 15 residues. The V end was cut by 4 bases, the J end by 1 base, with 11 bases between. CDR3 sequence reads: CASSPRSGSNQPQHF. CDR3 coding DNA: TGCGCCAGCAGCCCCCGCAGCGGAAGCAATCAGCCCCAGCATTTT.